A single count supports the clone carrying this TCR beta chain. The target antigen is unknown. The data originate from a study of blood T cells in healthy people across ages. A J-beta primer mix and a sample-barcoded 5' primer were used in a second PCR of roughly 7 to 12 cycles. TCRdb re-derived calls from the 5' RACE reads in MiXCR, one entry per CDR3 protein. The sample holds about 800,000 distinct CDR3 sequences, roughly 25% seen once. The study, taken as a whole, reports: Diversity estimates from one million T cells were considered underestimates.

The same data also contributed to another study, on T cells of mothers and their children.

The sequenced sample consisted of blood. This TCR derives from a boy aged 10-17 years in good health.

The CDR3 region is CSVGRQGEKLFF. In DNA form, the CDR3 reads TGCAGCGTGGGGAGACAGGGGGAAAAACTGTTTTTT. The chain couples TRBV29-1 to TRBJ1-4; 8 positions match TRBD1. Germline CDR1 and CDR2: SQVTM and ANQGSEA. V lost 6 bases, J lost 8 bases, and 5 bases stayed unmatched. The CDR3 consists of 12 residues.